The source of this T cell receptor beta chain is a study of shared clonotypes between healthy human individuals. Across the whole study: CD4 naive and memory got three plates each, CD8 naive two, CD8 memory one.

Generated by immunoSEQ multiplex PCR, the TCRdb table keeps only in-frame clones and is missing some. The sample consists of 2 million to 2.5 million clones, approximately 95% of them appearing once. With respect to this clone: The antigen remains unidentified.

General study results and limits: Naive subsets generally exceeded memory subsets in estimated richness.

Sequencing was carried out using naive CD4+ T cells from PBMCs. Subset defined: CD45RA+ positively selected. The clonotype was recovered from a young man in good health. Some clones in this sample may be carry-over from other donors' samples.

CDR3 sequence (DNA): TGTGCCATCGGGGGGACAGGGGGCCTCGGGGAGCTGTTTTTT. It yields the protein CAIGGTGGLGELFF. The J gene is TRBJ2-2, the V gene TRBV10-3; 12 nucleotides match TRBD1. The CDR3 has 14 amino acids. V lost 8 bases and J lost 7; bases outside the gene matches: 5. The germline V gene has CDR1 ENHRY and CDR2 SYGVKD.